This record covers a single T cell receptor beta chain. Its target is not known. With 5 bases clipped from V and 1 base from J, the junction kept 5 bases outside the gene matches. This CDR3 region has 15 residues. Germline V lookup: CDR1 MDHEN, CDR2 SYDVKM. The data stem from a study of regulatory T cells in long-lasting Graves disease. Time point reported: newly diagnosed GD, antithyroid drugs for less than 3 months. Extracted RNA from PBMCs served as the source of the TCR library. Combining iRepertoire HTBI primers with Arm-PCR of CDR3 regions, the authors built TCR beta libraries. A single record per CDR3 protein comes from TCRdb applying MiXCR to the multiplex PCR reads. The data contain hundreds of thousands of distinct CDR3 sequences, roughly a sixth of them singletons. Study conclusions and caveats: There were preferences for TRBV28, TRBJ1-2 and TRBJ2-5 in persistent disease.

These data were also reused for a study on T cells in Graves' hyperthyroidism and ophthalmopathy.

The sequence was obtained from a man aged 40-49 years with Graves disease. Sequenced here: peripheral blood mononuclear cells (PBMCs), sampled at new diagnosis, from a patient treated with antithyroid drugs. This chain uses TRBV28 with TRBJ2-5; 9 bases match TRBD1. The CDR3 DNA sequence: TGTGCCAGCAGTGAGGGACAGGGCTTCCAAGAGACCCAGTACTTC. It encodes CASSEGQGFQETQYF. Variable domain in full (rest from reference TRBV28 and TRBJ2-5): DVKVTQSSRYLVKRTGEKVFLECVQDMDHENMFWYRQDPGLGLRLIYFSYDVKMKEKGDIPEGYSVSREKKERFSLILESASTNQTSMYLCASSEGQGFQETQYFGPGTRLLVL.